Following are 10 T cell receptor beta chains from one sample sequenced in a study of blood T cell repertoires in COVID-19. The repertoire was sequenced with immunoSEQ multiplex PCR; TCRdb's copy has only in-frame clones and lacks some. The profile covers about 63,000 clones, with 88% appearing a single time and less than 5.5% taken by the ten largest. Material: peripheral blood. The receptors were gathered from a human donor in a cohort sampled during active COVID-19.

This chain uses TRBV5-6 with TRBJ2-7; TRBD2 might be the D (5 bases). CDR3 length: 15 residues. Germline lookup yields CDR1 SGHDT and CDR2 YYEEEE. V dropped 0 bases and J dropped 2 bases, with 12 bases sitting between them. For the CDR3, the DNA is TGTGCCAGCAGCTTGGGGCTAGCAGAAACCTACGAGCAGTACTTC. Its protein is CASSLGLAETYEQYF.

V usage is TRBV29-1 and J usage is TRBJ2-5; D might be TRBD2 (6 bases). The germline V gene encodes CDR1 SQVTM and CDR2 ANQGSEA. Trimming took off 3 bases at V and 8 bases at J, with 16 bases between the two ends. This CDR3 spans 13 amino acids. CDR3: CSVDGREEVTQYF. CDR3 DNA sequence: TGCAGCGTTGACGGCAGGGAGGAGGTTACCCAGTACTTC.

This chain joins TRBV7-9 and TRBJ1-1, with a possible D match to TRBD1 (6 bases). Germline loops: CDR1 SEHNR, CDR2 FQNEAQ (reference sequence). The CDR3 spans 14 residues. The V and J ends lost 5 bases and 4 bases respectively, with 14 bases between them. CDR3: CASSAQGRGTEAFF. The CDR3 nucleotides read TGTGCCAGCAGCGCACAGGGACGTGGCACTGAAGCTTTCTTT. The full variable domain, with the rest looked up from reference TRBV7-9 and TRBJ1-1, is DTGVSQNPRHKITKRGQNVTFRCDPISEHNRLYWYRQTLGQGPEFLTYFQNEAQLEKSRLLSDRFSAERPKGSFSTLEIQRTEQGDSAMYLCASSAQGRGTEAFFGQGTRLTVV.

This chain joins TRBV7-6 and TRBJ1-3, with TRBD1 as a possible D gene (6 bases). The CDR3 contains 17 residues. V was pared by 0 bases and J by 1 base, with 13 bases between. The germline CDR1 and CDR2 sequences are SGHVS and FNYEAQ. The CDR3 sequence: CASSLARAGESGNTIYF. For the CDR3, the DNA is TGTGCCAGCAGCTTAGCGCGGGCAGGGGAATCTGGAAACACCATATATTTT.

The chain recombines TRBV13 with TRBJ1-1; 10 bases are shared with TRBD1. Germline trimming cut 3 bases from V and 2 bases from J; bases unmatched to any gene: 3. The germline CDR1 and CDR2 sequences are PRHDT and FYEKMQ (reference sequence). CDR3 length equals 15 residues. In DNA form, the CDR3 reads TGTGCCAGCAGCTTGGGGGACAGGGGAAACACTGAAGCTTTCTTT. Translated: CASSLGDRGNTEAFF.

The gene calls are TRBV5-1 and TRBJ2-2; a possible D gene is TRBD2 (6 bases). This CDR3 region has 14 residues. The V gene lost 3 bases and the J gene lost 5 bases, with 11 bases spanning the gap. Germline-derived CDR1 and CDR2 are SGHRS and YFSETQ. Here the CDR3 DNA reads TGCGCCAGCAGCTCTGGCGGGACGACCGGGGAGCTGTTTTTT. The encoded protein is CASSSGGTTGELFF.

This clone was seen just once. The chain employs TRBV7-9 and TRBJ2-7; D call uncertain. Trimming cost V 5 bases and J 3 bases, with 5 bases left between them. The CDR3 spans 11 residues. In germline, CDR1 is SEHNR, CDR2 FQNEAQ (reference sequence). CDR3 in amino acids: CASSNSYEQYF. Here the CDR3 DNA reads TGTGCCAGCAGCAACAGCTACGAGCAGTACTTC.

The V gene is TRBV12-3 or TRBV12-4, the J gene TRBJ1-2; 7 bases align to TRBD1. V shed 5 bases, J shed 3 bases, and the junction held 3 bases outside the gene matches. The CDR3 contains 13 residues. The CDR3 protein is CASSDRADYGYTF. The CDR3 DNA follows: TGTGCCAGCAGTGACAGGGCGGACTATGGCTACACCTTC.

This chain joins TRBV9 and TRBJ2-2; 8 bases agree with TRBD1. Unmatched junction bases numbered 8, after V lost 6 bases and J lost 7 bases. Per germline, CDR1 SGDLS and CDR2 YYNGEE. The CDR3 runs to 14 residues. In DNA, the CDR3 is TGTGCCAGCAACGTGCAGGGGGCAATCGGGGAGCTGTTTTTT. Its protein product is CASNVQGAIGELFF.

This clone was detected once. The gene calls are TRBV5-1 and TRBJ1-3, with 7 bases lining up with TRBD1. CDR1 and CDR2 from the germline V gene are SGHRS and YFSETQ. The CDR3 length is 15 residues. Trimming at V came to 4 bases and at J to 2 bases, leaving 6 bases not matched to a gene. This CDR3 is CASSPGQAPGNTIYF. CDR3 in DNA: TGCGCCAGCAGCCCAGGACAGGCCCCTGGAAACACCATATATTTT.